These T cell receptor beta chains were read from a single sample in a study of CD8 T cells in ankylosing spondylitis. TCRdb used MiXCR to reprocess the 5' RACE reads, holding one entry per CDR3 protein. The profile covers about 260,000 distinct CDR3 sequences, with 20% to 30% appearing a single time and 0.5% to 0.65% taken by the ten largest. Specimen: blood, either unsorted or a sorted T cell fraction (not recorded which). These receptors were collected from a male donor with ankylosing spondylitis or in good health (not recorded which). The CDR3 runs from the conserved cysteine through the conserved F or W. Each record gives: V gene, clone size, J gene, D gene, CDR3 DNA, CDR3 protein. The D gene is left open where the match is weak. Only some rows state a clone size, as once, few, many or a class for expanded clones.

V gene: TRBV6-1; clone size: -; J gene: TRBJ1-1; D gene: -; CDR3 DNA: TGTGCCAGCATGTCGGGGTTGGAGAACACTGAAGCTTTCTTT; CDR3 protein: CASMSGLENTEAFF
V gene: TRBV12-3/TRBV12-4; clone size: few; J gene: TRBJ2-1; D gene: -; CDR3 DNA: TGTGCCAGCAGTCGATCGACTAGGGGCGGCAATGAGCAGTTCTTC; CDR3 protein: CASSRSTRGGNEQFF
V gene: TRBV12-3/TRBV12-4; clone size: few; J gene: TRBJ2-3; D gene: TRBD2; CDR3 DNA: TGTGCCAGCAGCATGGGACTAGCATTGATCGGCGATACGCAGTATTTT; CDR3 protein: CASSMGLALIGDTQYF
V gene: TRBV9; clone size: -; J gene: TRBJ2-7; D gene: -; CDR3 DNA: TGTGCCAGCAGCGTCGACCCGAGGTACGAGCAGTACTTC; CDR3 protein: CASSVDPRYEQYF
V gene: TRBV29-1; clone size: many; J gene: TRBJ1-5; D gene: -; CDR3 DNA: TGCAGCGTTGGGGTCGGGGGACAGCCCCAGCATTTT; CDR3 protein: CSVGVGGQPQHF
V gene: TRBV5-1; clone size: many; J gene: TRBJ1-1; D gene: -; CDR3 DNA: TGCGCCAGCAGCTTGGTGGGGGGGAGGAACACTGAAGCTTTCTTT; CDR3 protein: CASSLVGGRNTEAFF
V gene: TRBV10-3; clone size: -; J gene: TRBJ2-1; D gene: -; CDR3 DNA: TGTGCCATCAGTGGGCAGGGGGGGCATGAGCAGTTCTTC; CDR3 protein: CAISGQGGHEQFF
V gene: TRBV12-3/TRBV12-4; clone size: -; J gene: TRBJ2-7; D gene: -; CDR3 DNA: TGTGCCAGCAGTCCGAGCCCGGAATACGAGCAGTACTTC; CDR3 protein: CASSPSPEYEQYF
V gene: TRBV6-1; clone size: few; J gene: TRBJ2-7; D gene: TRBD1; CDR3 DNA: TGTGCCAGCAGCCTACTGGGGACAGCCTCCTACGAGCAGTACTTC; CDR3 protein: CASSLLGTASYEQYF
V gene: TRBV3-1; clone size: -; J gene: TRBJ2-2; D gene: TRBD1; CDR3 DNA: TGTGCCAGCAGCCCCCGGACAGGGTACACCACTGGGGAGCTGTTTTTT; CDR3 protein: CASSPRTGYTTGELFF
V gene: TRBV29-1; clone size: once; J gene: TRBJ2-7; D gene: TRBD2; CDR3 DNA: TGCAGCGTTACTAGCGGGGGGCGCGAGCAGTACTTC; CDR3 protein: CSVTSGGREQYF
V gene: TRBV5-1; clone size: many; J gene: TRBJ2-3; D gene: -; CDR3 DNA: TGCGCCAGCAGCGAAGCTTCGGCACAGAGCACAGATACGCAGTATTTT; CDR3 protein: CASSEASAQSTDTQYF
V gene: TRBV18; clone size: -; J gene: TRBJ2-5; D gene: -; CDR3 DNA: TGTGCCAGCTCACCACCGACCGGAGAGACCCAGTACTTC; CDR3 protein: CASSPPTGETQYF
V gene: TRBV12-3/TRBV12-4; clone size: -; J gene: TRBJ1-2; D gene: -; CDR3 DNA: TGTGCCAGCAGTTTTTTTAGGCGGCACGGCTACACCTTC; CDR3 protein: CASSFFRRHGYTF
V gene: TRBV12-3/TRBV12-4; clone size: many; J gene: TRBJ2-7; D gene: -; CDR3 DNA: TGTGCCAGCAGCTCCCTAGTAAGCGAGCAGTACTTC; CDR3 protein: CASSSLVSEQYF
V gene: TRBV6-1; clone size: many; J gene: TRBJ1-1; D gene: TRBD1; CDR3 DNA: TGTGCCAGCAAGCAGGACAGGGGGGACACTGAAGCTTTCTTT; CDR3 protein: CASKQDRGDTEAFF
V gene: TRBV20-1; clone size: -; J gene: TRBJ2-1; D gene: TRBD1; CDR3 DNA: TGCAGTGCTAGAGCCAGGGGTGGGAGACAGGGGCGCAATGAGCAGTTCTTC; CDR3 protein: CSARARGGRQGRNEQFF
V gene: TRBV12-3/TRBV12-4; clone size: -; J gene: TRBJ2-1; D gene: TRBD1; CDR3 DNA: TGTGCCAGCAGAGCAGACAGGGGGCGGTGGGACAATGAGCAGTTCTTC; CDR3 protein: CASRADRGRWDNEQFF
V gene: TRBV20-1; clone size: many; J gene: TRBJ2-3; D gene: -; CDR3 DNA: TGCAGTGCTAGCCACACCCAGGGTTCGACGCAGTATTTT; CDR3 protein: CSASHTQGSTQYF
V gene: TRBV20-1; clone size: -; J gene: TRBJ2-3; D gene: -; CDR3 DNA: TGCAGTGCTAGAGATTTCCTAGCGCCTAGCACAGATACGCAGTATTTT; CDR3 protein: CSARDFLAPSTDTQYF
V gene: TRBV20-1; clone size: many; J gene: TRBJ1-2; D gene: -; CDR3 DNA: TGCAGTGCTAGAGCCTATTCCAAGACTAACTATGGCTACACCTTC; CDR3 protein: CSARAYSKTNYGYTF
V gene: TRBV5-6; clone size: -; J gene: TRBJ2-5; D gene: TRBD2; CDR3 DNA: TGTGCCAGCAGCCCCGGGACTAGCATTGAGACCCAGTACTTC; CDR3 protein: CASSPGTSIETQYF
V gene: TRBV5-1; clone size: once; J gene: TRBJ2-1; D gene: -; CDR3 DNA: TGCGCCAGCAGCTTGGGGGGCTCCAACAATGAGCAGTTCTTC; CDR3 protein: CASSLGGSNNEQFF
V gene: TRBV6-5; clone size: many; J gene: TRBJ2-1; D gene: TRBD2; CDR3 DNA: TGTGCCAGCAGTTCCCTGGCGGGGGGTCCCTCCTACAATGAGCAGTTCTTC; CDR3 protein: CASSSLAGGPSYNEQFF
V gene: TRBV28; clone size: many; J gene: TRBJ1-2; D gene: -; CDR3 DNA: TGTGCCAGCGGGGGCCCTTATGGCTACACCTTC; CDR3 protein: CASGGPYGYTF
V gene: TRBV29-1; clone size: many; J gene: TRBJ2-1; D gene: -; CDR3 DNA: TGCAGCGCCGGTTCCTGGGGAAATGAGCAGTTCTTC; CDR3 protein: CSAGSWGNEQFF
V gene: TRBV6-5; clone size: -; J gene: TRBJ2-5; D gene: -; CDR3 DNA: TGTGCCAGCAGTTACTCTGGGGGGACCCAGTACTTC; CDR3 protein: CASSYSGGTQYF
V gene: TRBV12-3/TRBV12-4; clone size: many; J gene: TRBJ2-7; D gene: TRBD2; CDR3 DNA: TGTGCCACCCGGGGGGGCCGGAACGAGCAGTACTTC; CDR3 protein: CATRGGRNEQYF
V gene: TRBV7-2; clone size: many; J gene: TRBJ2-3; D gene: TRBD2; CDR3 DNA: TGTGCCAGCAGCCCCCGGGGGCTAGCGGGGGCAGATACGCAGTATTTT; CDR3 protein: CASSPRGLAGADTQYF
V gene: TRBV20-1; clone size: few; J gene: TRBJ1-4; D gene: -; CDR3 DNA: TGCAGTGCTAGAGCACCGAAGCAGGGTAATGAAAAACTGTTTTTT; CDR3 protein: CSARAPKQGNEKLFF
V gene: TRBV24-1; clone size: -; J gene: TRBJ2-1; D gene: -; CDR3 DNA: TGTGCCACCAGTTTGTCCGTTGAGCAGTTCTTC; CDR3 protein: CATSLSVEQFF
V gene: TRBV20-1; clone size: many; J gene: TRBJ2-1; D gene: TRBD2; CDR3 DNA: TGCAGTGCGCTCACTAGCGGGGGGGACAATGAGCAGTTCTTC; CDR3 protein: CSALTSGGDNEQFF
V gene: TRBV20-1; clone size: many; J gene: TRBJ1-2; D gene: -; CDR3 DNA: TGCAGTGCTAGAGATGTGGGGGAGGGCTACACCTTC; CDR3 protein: CSARDVGEGYTF
V gene: TRBV20-1; clone size: few; J gene: TRBJ2-3; D gene: TRBD2; CDR3 DNA: TGCAGTGCTAGAGATTTTCGGGGGGGGGCCGGCACAGATACGCAGTATTTT; CDR3 protein: CSARDFRGGAGTDTQYF
V gene: TRBV6-1; clone size: many; J gene: TRBJ2-7; D gene: -; CDR3 DNA: TGTGCCAGCAGTGAAGTGAGGACAGTTACCTACGAGCAGTACTTC; CDR3 protein: CASSEVRTVTYEQYF
V gene: TRBV20-1; clone size: -; J gene: TRBJ2-2; D gene: -; CDR3 DNA: TGCAGTGCTACGGGTGGCCAGGGTGTCGGGGAGCTGTTTTTT; CDR3 protein: CSATGGQGVGELFF
V gene: TRBV7-6; clone size: -; J gene: TRBJ2-5; D gene: -; CDR3 DNA: TGTGCCAGCAGCTTAGGGGCGCAAATCCGAGAGACCCAGTACTTC; CDR3 protein: CASSLGAQIRETQYF
V gene: TRBV13; clone size: few; J gene: TRBJ2-7; D gene: -; CDR3 DNA: TGTGCCAGCAGCTTAGCCAGCCTTAACGAGCAGTACTTC; CDR3 protein: CASSLASLNEQYF
V gene: TRBV6-6; clone size: -; J gene: TRBJ2-5; D gene: -; CDR3 DNA: TGTGCCAGCAATACGGCCCCACAAGAGACCCAGTACTTC; CDR3 protein: CASNTAPQETQYF
V gene: TRBV7-8; clone size: many; J gene: TRBJ2-3; D gene: -; CDR3 DNA: TGTGCCAGCAGCTTGAGGCGCACAGATACGCAGTATTTT; CDR3 protein: CASSLRRTDTQYF
V gene: TRBV3-1; clone size: -; J gene: TRBJ2-7; D gene: TRBD1; CDR3 DNA: TGTGCCAGCAGGGCCACCGGGACAGTAGCCTACGAGCAGTACTTC; CDR3 protein: CASRATGTVAYEQYF
V gene: TRBV4-2; clone size: many; J gene: TRBJ2-3; D gene: -; CDR3 DNA: TGTGCCAGCAGCCAAGGGGGGGGGGCTAGCACAGATACGCAGTATTTT; CDR3 protein: CASSQGGGASTDTQYF
V gene: TRBV11-2; clone size: few; J gene: TRBJ2-7; D gene: TRBD1; CDR3 DNA: TGTGCCAGCAGCGACCGGGACAGGGCTGTCTACGAGCAGTACTTC; CDR3 protein: CASSDRDRAVYEQYF
V gene: TRBV20-1; clone size: few; J gene: TRBJ2-3; D gene: -; CDR3 DNA: TGCAGTGCTAGCGGGGACTGGACCATTAGCACAGATACGCAGTATTTT; CDR3 protein: CSASGDWTISTDTQYF
V gene: TRBV7-3; clone size: -; J gene: TRBJ2-1; D gene: -; CDR3 DNA: TGTGCCAGCAGCTTAATGGGGTTGGACAATGAGCAGTTCTTC; CDR3 protein: CASSLMGLDNEQFF
V gene: TRBV2; clone size: -; J gene: TRBJ1-1; D gene: -; CDR3 DNA: TGTGCCAGCAGTGAACCGCCAGCGGGGACTGAAGCTTTCTTT; CDR3 protein: CASSEPPAGTEAFF
V gene: TRBV12-3/TRBV12-4; clone size: few; J gene: TRBJ1-5; D gene: -; CDR3 DNA: TGTGCCAGCAGTGTCGACAGACAGCCCCAGCATTTT; CDR3 protein: CASSVDRQPQHF
V gene: TRBV10-3; clone size: many; J gene: TRBJ2-5; D gene: TRBD1; CDR3 DNA: TGTGCCATCAGTACCGGGACAGGGGAGGAGACCCAGTACTTC; CDR3 protein: CAISTGTGEETQYF
V gene: TRBV7-2; clone size: -; J gene: TRBJ2-5; D gene: -; CDR3 DNA: TGTGCCAGCAGCTACGGGTCCTTGGGGGAGACCCAGTACTTC; CDR3 protein: CASSYGSLGETQYF
V gene: TRBV20-1; clone size: few; J gene: TRBJ2-7; D gene: TRBD2; CDR3 DNA: TGCAGTGCTAGAGATAAGAGGGCTAGCGGGCAAGGAGAGCAGTACTTC; CDR3 protein: CSARDKRASGQGEQYF
V gene: TRBV4-1; clone size: -; J gene: TRBJ2-3; D gene: -; CDR3 DNA: TGCGCCAGCAGCCGAATGACTAGCACAGATACGCAGTATTTT; CDR3 protein: CASSRMTSTDTQYF
V gene: TRBV5-6; clone size: -; J gene: TRBJ2-7; D gene: -; CDR3 DNA: TGTGCCAGCAGCCCCGGTCTCCGCGAGCAGTACTTC; CDR3 protein: CASSPGLREQYF
V gene: TRBV11-1; clone size: -; J gene: TRBJ2-7; D gene: -; CDR3 DNA: TGTGCCAGCAGCCGTTCATCCATCGAGCAGTACTTC; CDR3 protein: CASSRSSIEQYF
V gene: TRBV12-3/TRBV12-4; clone size: many; J gene: TRBJ2-5; D gene: -; CDR3 DNA: TGTGCCAGCAACTTAGGGAAGCGGGAGACCCAGTACTTC; CDR3 protein: CASNLGKRETQYF
V gene: TRBV20-1; clone size: -; J gene: TRBJ2-1; D gene: TRBD2; CDR3 DNA: TGCAGTGCTCCCAAAGCGGGGGAATACAATGAGCAGTTCTTC; CDR3 protein: CSAPKAGEYNEQFF
V gene: TRBV20-1; clone size: many; J gene: TRBJ2-7; D gene: TRBD1; CDR3 DNA: TGCAGTGCTAGAAATCAGGCTTCGGGACAGGACGAGCAGTACTTC; CDR3 protein: CSARNQASGQDEQYF
V gene: TRBV20-1; clone size: many; J gene: TRBJ1-1; D gene: TRBD1; CDR3 DNA: TGCAGTGCTAGAGATCACCAGGGGGTCGACACTGAAGCTTTCTTT; CDR3 protein: CSARDHQGVDTEAFF
V gene: TRBV10-2; clone size: few; J gene: TRBJ2-1; D gene: -; CDR3 DNA: TGCGCCAGCAAGGAGGGGCACAGCGACAATGAGCAGTTCTTC; CDR3 protein: CASKEGHSDNEQFF